This TCR beta chain emerged from a study of blood T cell repertoires in COVID-19. About the research overall: The United States, Italy and Spain were the sources of the acute and convalescent COVID-19 samples. The cDNA or gDNA used as material had been derived from T cells, B-cell-depleted T cells, or PBMCs.

In the original processing: Reference gene primers were amplified, and this amplification served to estimate nucleated cell counts. Profiled with immunoSEQ multiplex PCR; TCRdb holds only in-frame clones, not every one. V and J calls and clone size follow that table, whereas D and trimming were derived from the DNA. In the table there are about 280,000 clones, 80% to 85% of which are singletons. This clone was observed a single time. Trimming removed 4 bases at V and 3 bases at J, with 7 bases between. The CDR3 spans 13 residues. From germline, CDR1 is ENHRY and CDR2 SYGVKD. Sequencing was done on a sample of PBMCs or T cells enriched from blood (not recorded which). The TCR was taken from a middle-aged man who had been exposed to COVID-19. V gene TRBV10-3 combines with J gene TRBJ2-1; possibly TRBD2 for D (6 bases). The DNA for the CDR3 is TGTGCCATCAGTGTTAGCGGCTACAATGAGCAGTTCTTC. This gives the protein CAISVSGYNEQFF.